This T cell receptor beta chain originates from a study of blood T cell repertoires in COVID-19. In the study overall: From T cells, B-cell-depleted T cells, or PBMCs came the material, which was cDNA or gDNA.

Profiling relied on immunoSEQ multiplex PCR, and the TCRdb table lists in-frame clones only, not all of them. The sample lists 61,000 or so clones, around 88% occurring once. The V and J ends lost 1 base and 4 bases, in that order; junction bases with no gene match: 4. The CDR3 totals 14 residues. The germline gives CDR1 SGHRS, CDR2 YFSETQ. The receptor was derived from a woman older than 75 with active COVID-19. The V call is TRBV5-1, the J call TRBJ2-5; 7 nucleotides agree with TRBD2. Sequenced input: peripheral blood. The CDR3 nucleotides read TGCGCCAGCAGCTTGTTGTCGGGGGGAGAGACCCAGTACTTC. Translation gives CASSLLSGGETQYF.